This T cell receptor (beta chain) derives from a study of T cells in women clearing cervical HPV infection (dated by TCRdb to 2017 to 2018). The study in broad terms: The cases were 25 women with histologically confirmed HPV16-related CIN3 or worse, and 2 of those women had invasive cancers. The controls were over 20 women whose single incident HPV16 infection cleared within 12 months with no development of precancer or cancer. Case blood was taken at the visit when the lesion was first identified, whereas control blood was taken when infection was no longer detected. Among cases, blood sampling came a median of roughly 150 days after lesion detection, with an interquartile range of roughly 90 to 230 days. Since HLA typing was available for only a few women, HLA type could not be ruled out as a confounder. This exploratory proof-of-principle case-control study, nested within the Guanacaste HPV Natural History Study in Costa Rica, compared TCR repertoires among women with different cervical HPV16 outcomes. Cases were matched to controls by age within five years and by the year the sample was collected. A median age of approximately 30 years was observed in cases versus under 40 in controls, and no significant differences in baseline characteristics were found. In the parent cohort, about 10,000 women aged 18 or older were enrolled in Guanacaste, Costa Rica, during about 1993 to 1995 and then followed for under nine years. As quality controls, five blinded duplicates were added to each group, bringing the total to approximately 60 samples made up of 50 or so participants and ten or so replicates. What the research found in general, with its limitations: Because of the cross-sectional design, the study could not determine whether the associations came before infection or resulted from infection, and neither effector/memory subsets nor HPV-specific T cells were isolated. T-cell numbers per sample were unknown, so richness differences could reflect varying T-cell content rather than repertoire biology. Lower TRBV6-7 relative abundance was observed in cases than in controls (0.11% versus 0.16%; Bonferroni P = 0.0008). Across sequencing depths, CIN3+ cases showed significantly higher TCR repertoire richness than controls, but evenness did not differ between the groups. Random forest classifiers that combined richness and V gene abundances separated cases from controls with an estimated AUC of approximately 0.79.

Using the immunoSEQ assay, multiplex PCR amplified TCR beta CDR3 regions from an average of approximately 1,100 ng of genomic DNA per sample. The assay corrected primer bias using a complete synthetic TCR repertoire to establish an amplification baseline. Amplicons were sequenced on the Illumina platform. The authors processed their data as follows. Sequences were error-corrected by clustering with frequency ratios and a modified nearest-neighbor algorithm, then analyzed in the immunoSEQ Analyzer with IMGT gene definitions. TCR richness and evenness were averaged over 20 rarefaction repeats at each rarefaction depth, excluding samples with fewer sequences than the depth. Wilcoxon rank sum tests with FDR correction were used to compare V, D and J gene relative abundances between the groups. Blinded duplicates gave an intraclass correlation of approximately 96% for TCR richness and an average of around 83% across around 70 gene segments. The table was pulled from immuneACCESS by TCRdb, which kept in-frame rearrangements only. Such tables lose some clones; where checked, under half of the loss comes from unresolved V genes, and the rest has no known cause. Clone size and V and J calls were adopted from that table, with D and trimming inferred from the DNA. The record for this sample contains 29,000 or so clones. 2.5% to 3% of the sample lies in the top ten.

To note about this clone: Its target antigen remains unknown. Read data end 3 residues before the CDR3 end; the end is taken from the germline J gene.

Every participant had a single incident cervical HPV16 infection, and prevalent HPV16 infections were excluded. Cervical HPV DNA was detected with MY09/MY11 PCR, and genotyping was done by dot-blot hybridization. Approximately 15 mL of heparinized blood was centrifuged, after which the buffy coat was aliquoted, frozen at -30 degrees C, and then stored at -80 degrees C. QIAGEN kits were used to extract genomic DNA from buffy coat specimens. Based on the germline V gene, the CDR1 and CDR2 sequences are SGHTA and FQGNSA. The CDR3 goes from the cysteine to the phenylalanine over 15 residues. The DNA covers only part of the CDR3, 36 bases in frame from base 1. After removal of 3 bases from V and 7 bases from J, the junction retains 9 bases not matched to a gene.

This chain is built from TRBV7-2 and TRBJ2-1; TRBD1 lines up with 7 middle nucleotides. The TCR comes from a woman between 18 and 70 years old with a cervical HPV16 infection that either progressed to CIN3+ or cleared (not recorded which). Sequencing was performed on blood buffy coat. CDR3 sequence: CASSFRQGRTNEQFF. The DNA read from the CDR3 is TGTGCCAGCAGCTTCAGACAGGGCCGTACAAATGAG.